This record covers a single T cell receptor (beta chain). Its antigen is as yet unknown. The table came from immunoSEQ multiplex PCR; TCRdb's copy has only in-frame clones and leaves some out. The data show 40,000 to 60,000 clones, 75% to 80% seen once. The data originate from a study of OX40 agonist ivuxolimab in advanced cancers. Study observations and caveats: The average count of expanded clones was higher among CD8+ T cells than among CD4+.

The TCR originated in an adult with an advanced solid tumor such as melanoma, head and neck, liver or kidney cancer. The sample here was CD4+ or CD8+ T cells sorted from blood, taken in a trial of the OX40 agonist ivuxolimab.

This chain's CDR3 is CASRETGGYNSPLHF. Written as DNA, the CDR3 is TGTGCCAGCAGAGAGACAGGGGGTTACAATTCACCCCTCCACTTT. The chain carries TRBV2 and TRBJ1-6; 9 nucleotides match TRBD1. The V gene end was trimmed by 6 bases and the J gene end by 7 bases; junction bases not matched to a gene: 7. Germline V gives CDR1 SNHLY, CDR2 FYNNEI. CDR3 length: 15 amino acids.